A single sample gave rise to the 19 T cell receptor beta chains below, sequenced in a study of blood T cell repertoires in COVID-19. Sequencing used immunoSEQ multiplex PCR; TCRdb keeps in-frame clones, though not all of them. The table lists 150,000 or so clones, roughly 84% of them singletons, with less than 20% in the top ten. The sample comprised PBMCs or T cells enriched from blood (not recorded which). Receptors were obtained from a man aged 55 to 70 who had recovered from COVID-19.

This clone was seen a few times. This sample also contains other DNA sequences that code for the same CDR3. V is TRBV3-1 (or the pseudogene TRBV3-2) and J is TRBJ2-7; no clear D. V lost 3 bases, J lost 3 bases, and 6 bases lay in between. Germline-derived CDR1 and CDR2 are LGHDT and YNNKEL (reference sequence). This CDR3 is built from 12 residues. This CDR3 is CASSQRGYEQYF. CDR3 DNA: TGTGCCAGCAGCCAGCGTGGCTACGAGCAGTACTTC.

The chain joins TRBV4-1 to TRBJ1-2; D is undetermined. The CDR3 has 14 residues. The germline V and J ends were trimmed by 2 bases and 7 bases, with 14 bases remaining between them. CDR1 and CDR2 (germline): MGHRA, YSYEKL. The CDR3 protein is CASSQLLGGLGYTF. The CDR3, as DNA: TGCGCCAGCAGCCAACTCCTGGGAGGGCTTGGCTACACCTTC.

This chain links TRBV19 with TRBJ1-2, with 9 bases aligning to TRBD1. This CDR3 is 15 amino acids long. The germline V gene has CDR1 LNHDA and CDR2 SQIVND (reference sequence). V was pared by 9 bases and J by 8 bases, with 16 bases of the junction left unmatched. As DNA, the CDR3 is TGTGCCAGCCAACATCCGGGACAGGGTATCAAAGGCTACACCTTC. Residues: CASQHPGQGIKGYTF.

Note on this clone: In the same sample, other DNA sequences code for this CDR3. V is TRBV19 and J is TRBJ1-1, with TRBD1 as a possible D gene (5 bases). The germline CDR1 and CDR2 sequences are LNHDA and SQIVND (reference sequence). The CDR3 is 13 residues long. Trimming cost V 4 bases and J 3 bases, with 9 bases left between them. In DNA, the CDR3 is TGTGCCAGTAGTACTACAGGAGACACTGAAGCTTTCTTT. Translating gives CASSTTGDTEAFF.

The chain is built from TRBV5-1 and TRBJ1-6, with D uncertain. The CDR3 loop spans 16 amino acids. V lost 4 bases and J 5 bases, leaving 16 bases between the germline ends. Germline loops: CDR1 SGHRS, CDR2 YFSETQ. The CDR3 spells CASSLRGVGDNSPLHF. CDR3 in DNA: TGCGCCAGCAGCCTCCGAGGTGTCGGAGATAATTCACCCCTCCACTTT.

There are many counts of this clone. V and J are TRBV6-4 and TRBJ2-3; D call uncertain. The CDR3 is 14 residues long. Trimming shortened V by 3 bases and J by 0 bases, and 7 bases separated the two germline ends. The germline gives CDR1 MRHNA, CDR2 SNTAGT. Here the CDR3 reads CASSESESTDTQYF. The CDR3 DNA reads TGTGCCAGCAGTGAGTCAGAAAGCACAGATACGCAGTATTTT.

The chain combines TRBV11-2 with TRBJ2-1; TRBD1 aligns across 9 bases. V dropped 5 bases and J dropped 3; count of bases not matched to a gene: 5. The CDR3 is 15 amino acids. The germline CDR1 and CDR2 sequences are SGHAT and FQNNGV. The CDR3 protein is CASSPSGQGYNEQFF. CDR3 DNA: TGTGCCAGCAGCCCTTCGGGACAGGGCTACAATGAGCAGTTCTTC.

The CDR3 DNA is TGTGCCAGCAGCGGACAGGGGTTCCGCAATGAGCAGTTCTTC. It is translated as CASSGQGFRNEQFF. The chain combines TRBV28 with TRBJ2-1; 9 positions agree with TRBD1. Germline CDR1 MDHEN, CDR2 SYDVKM. The CDR3 has 14 amino acids. V shed 6 bases, J shed 6 bases, and the junction held 6 bases outside the gene matches.

The chain carries TRBV27 and TRBJ2-7; the match to TRBD1 covers 9 bases. CDR1 MNHEY and CDR2 SMNVEV come from the germline V gene (reference sequence). This CDR3 has 17 residues. V shed 1 base and J 4 bases; nucleotides not matched to a gene: 11. CDR3 DNA: TGTGCCAGCAGTTTATATCCCTCGGACAGGGGTGGGTACGAGCAGTACTTC. It specifies CASSLYPSDRGGYEQYF.

This chain links TRBV3-1 (or the pseudogene TRBV3-2) with TRBJ1-2; maybe TRBD1 (6 bases). Germline V gene lookup returns CDR1 LGHDT and CDR2 YNNKEL (reference sequence). CDR3 length equals 11 residues. Trimming removed 6 bases at V and 4 bases at J, with 6 bases between. The CDR3 DNA sequence: TGTGCCAGCAGGGACAGCTATGGCTACACCTTC. This gives the protein CASRDSYGYTF.

This chain uses TRBV9 with TRBJ1-3; TRBD1 might be the D (6 bases). V was pared by 0 bases and J by 0 bases, with 22 bases between. CDR1 and CDR2 from the germline V gene are SGDLS and YYNGEE. This CDR3 region has 20 residues. In nucleotides, the CDR3 is TGTGCCAGCAGCGTAGGAGCCCCCAAGTCTTGGGGGCCCTCTGGAAACACCATATATTTT. Its translation: CASSVGAPKSWGPSGNTIYF.

The J gene is TRBJ2-5, the V gene TRBV18, with no clear D. This CDR3 is 14 amino acids long. Trimming removed 1 base at V and 1 base at J, with 7 bases between. Per the germline V gene, CDR1 is KGHSH and CDR2 is LQKENI. The CDR3: CASSPLPVQETQYF. DNA of the CDR3: TGTGCCAGCTCACCACTTCCCGTCCAAGAGACCCAGTACTTC.

This clone has just a few counts. The chain recombines TRBV2 with TRBJ1-5, with D perhaps matching TRBD1 (5 bases). Germline V gives CDR1 SNHLY, CDR2 FYNNEI. The CDR3 is made up of 16 amino acids. V was shortened by 6 bases and J by 2 bases, with 17 bases between the two germline ends. As DNA, the CDR3 is TGTGCCAGCAGGGGGGGTTATCAGGGTGGCAATCAGCCCCAGCATTTT. Protein product: CASRGGYQGGNQPQHF.

This clone was observed a handful of times. The rearrangement joins TRBV28 to TRBJ2-1, with D maybe TRBD2 (6 bases). Germline CDR1 reads MDHEN; CDR2 reads SYDVKM. This CDR3 contains 12 residues. The V gene lost 8 bases and the J gene lost 6 bases, with 11 bases spanning the gap. The CDR3 protein is CASHSGLNEQFF. CDR3 nucleotide sequence: TGTGCCAGCCATAGCGGACTCAATGAGCAGTTCTTC. Combining the CDR3 with reference TRBV28 and TRBJ2-1 gives the whole variable domain DVKVTQSSRYLVKRTGEKVFLECVQDMDHENMFWYRQDPGLGLRLIYFSYDVKMKEKGDIPEGYSVSREKKERFSLILESASTNQTSMYLCASHSGLNEQFFGPGTRLTVL.

Concerning this clone itself: At one end the junction does not follow the germline gene, possibly because of a read error. The V call is TRBV7-7, the J call TRBJ2-2; D is possibly TRBD1 (5 bases). This CDR3 has 15 amino acids. Germline CDR1 SSHAT, CDR2 FNYEAQ (reference sequence). CDR3: CASSLALRAVGELFF. The CDR3 nucleotides read TGTGCTAGCAGCTTAGCACTCAGGGCGGTTGGGGAGCTGTTTTTT.

This clone appeared a few times. The chain recombines TRBV23-1 with TRBJ1-2; no reliable D call. TRBV23-1 is an ORF, and what it does is uncertain. Trimming removed 0 bases at V and 1 base at J, with 15 bases between. This CDR3 is built from 17 residues. The CDR3 nucleotides read TGCGCCAGCAGTCAATCGAAAAAGTTAGCCGATAACTATGGCTACACCTTC. As protein: CASSQSKKLADNYGYTF.

The chain couples TRBV6-1 to TRBJ2-3, with 12 bases identical to TRBD2. Germline V lookup: CDR1 MNHNS, CDR2 SASEGT. V lost 2 bases and J lost 4; bases outside the gene matches: 1. This CDR3 has 15 amino acids. This chain's CDR3 is CASSELAGGADTQYF. The CDR3 coding sequence is TGTGCCAGCAGTGAACTAGCGGGAGGGGCAGATACGCAGTATTTT.

The chain combines TRBV19 with TRBJ1-2; possible D gene TRBD1, 6 bases. CDR3 length equals 13 residues. The V end lost 4 bases, the J end lost 4 bases, and 10 bases lay between the germline ends. Looked up from germline, CDR1 is LNHDA and CDR2 is SQIVND (reference sequence). Here the CDR3 DNA reads TGTGCCAGTAGTAGGACAGACTCCTATGGCTACACCTTC. Its translation: CASSRTDSYGYTF.

The chain joins TRBV7-3 to TRBJ2-1; D not certain. CDR1 is SGHTA and CDR2 is FQGTGA in the germline V gene. The V end lost 6 bases, the J end lost 6 bases, and 15 bases lay between the germline ends. The CDR3 extends over 14 amino acids. The CDR3 DNA reads TGTGCCAGCAGTGCCGTCCCTAGAAGCAATGAGCAGTTCTTC. Protein product: CASSAVPRSNEQFF.